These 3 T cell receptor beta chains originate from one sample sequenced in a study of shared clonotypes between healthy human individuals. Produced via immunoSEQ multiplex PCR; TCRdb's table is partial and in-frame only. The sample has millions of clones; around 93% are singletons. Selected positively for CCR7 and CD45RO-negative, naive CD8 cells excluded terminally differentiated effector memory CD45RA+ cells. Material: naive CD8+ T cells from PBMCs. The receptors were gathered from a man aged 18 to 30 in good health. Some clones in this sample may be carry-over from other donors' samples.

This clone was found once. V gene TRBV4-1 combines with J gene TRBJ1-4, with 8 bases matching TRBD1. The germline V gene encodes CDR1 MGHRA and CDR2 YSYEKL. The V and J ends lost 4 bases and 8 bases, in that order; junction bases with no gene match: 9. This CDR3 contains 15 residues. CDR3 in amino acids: CASSPRQGQGEKLFF. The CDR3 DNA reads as TGCGCCAGCAGCCCAAGACAGGGGCAGGGGGAAAAACTGTTTTTT.

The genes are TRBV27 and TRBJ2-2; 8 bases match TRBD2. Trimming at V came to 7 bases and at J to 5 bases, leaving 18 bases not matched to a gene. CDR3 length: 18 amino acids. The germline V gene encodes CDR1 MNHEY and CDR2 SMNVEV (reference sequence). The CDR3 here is CASTTLTPTPSGTGELFF. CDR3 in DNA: TGTGCCAGCACCACACTGACACCCACCCCTAGCGGGACCGGGGAGCTGTTTTTT.

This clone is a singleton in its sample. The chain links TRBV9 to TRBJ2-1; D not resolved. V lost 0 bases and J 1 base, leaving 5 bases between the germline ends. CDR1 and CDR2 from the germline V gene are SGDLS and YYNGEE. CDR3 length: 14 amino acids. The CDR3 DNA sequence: TGTGCCAGCAGCGTAGTACTTTCCTACAATGAGCAGTTCTTC. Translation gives CASSVVLSYNEQFF.